The 5 T cell receptor beta chains in this list originate from one sample, sequenced in a study of patients with pleural tuberculosis. TCRdb reprocessed the reads via MiXCR and lists one record per CDR3 protein. The profile covers 29,000 or so distinct CDR3 sequences, with 18% appearing a single time and 3.5% to 4.5% taken by the ten largest. The sequencing sample was made of peripheral blood. These receptor sequences come from a human donor with pleural tuberculosis.

Many counts were recorded for this clonotype. The chain employs TRBV27 and TRBJ2-5; the match to TRBD1 covers 7 bases. The CDR3 totals 15 residues. CDR1 is MNHEY, CDR2 SMNVEV, per germline (reference sequence). The junction had 7 bases not matched to a gene; V was cut back by 6 bases and J by 0 bases. This CDR3 is CASRETGLNQETQYF. The CDR3 DNA sequence: TGTGCCAGCAGGGAGACAGGGTTGAACCAAGAGACCCAGTACTTC.

This clonotype was detected ten times or more. The V and J genes are TRBV12-3 or TRBV12-4 and TRBJ2-1, with a possible D match to TRBD2 (6 bases). V was trimmed by 5 bases and J by 3 bases, leaving 11 bases between them. The CDR3 contains 14 residues. CDR3 in amino acids: CASSIGTYYNEQFF. DNA for the CDR3: TGTGCCAGCAGTATCGGGACTTACTACAATGAGCAGTTCTTC.

This clonotype has ten or more counts. The chain uses TRBV5-1 and TRBJ1-1; 7 bases match TRBD1. With V trimmed by 1 base and J by 1 base, 1 base remained unmatched. Germline V gene lookup returns CDR1 SGHRS and CDR2 YFSETQ. The CDR3 totals 14 residues. The CDR3 here is CASSLNRGNTEAFF. The CDR3 nucleotides read TGCGCCAGCAGCTTGAACAGGGGGAACACTGAAGCTTTCTTT.

There are many counts of this clonotype. V gene TRBV27 combines with J gene TRBJ1-4; D uncertain. V was clipped by 0 bases and J by 1 base, with 12 bases between them. The germline V gene encodes CDR1 MNHEY and CDR2 SMNVEV (reference sequence). CDR3 size: 17 residues. For the CDR3, the DNA is TGTGCCAGCAGTTTATCGGGCCATTCTGGAACTAATGAAAAACTGTTTTTT. As protein: CASSLSGHSGTNEKLFF.

As regards this clonotype: A read error may explain this, as a much larger clone is one base away. The CDR3 ends on some other residue instead of the conserved phenylalanine or tryptophan, so this is likely a read error. The chain uses TRBV7-9 and TRBJ1-2; tentative D call: TRBD1 (5 bases). Germline V gene sequence: CDR1 SEHNR, CDR2 FQNEAQ (reference sequence). V was cut by 6 bases and J by 8 bases, with 19 bases left in between. CDR3 size: 14 residues. DNA for the CDR3: TGTGCCAGCAGTTCCTCCACGGGACCCCGAGGCTACACCCTC. Translated, it gives CASSSSTGPRGYTL.